The 7 T cell receptor beta chains below all came from one sample that was sequenced in a study of blood T cell repertoires in COVID-19. Libraries were prepared by immunoSEQ multiplex PCR; TCRdb keeps only in-frame clonotypes and omits some of them. The sample includes 80,000 to 100,000 clones, approximately 89% of them seen just once. The material sequenced was peripheral blood. The receptor source for this set is a human donor in a cohort sampled during active COVID-19.

This chain links TRBV29-1 with TRBJ1-4; D not resolved. Germline V gene sequence: CDR1 SQVTM, CDR2 ANQGSEA. V dropped 7 bases and J dropped 7 bases, with 10 bases sitting between them. This CDR3 is 11 amino acids long. The CDR3: CSALSSEKLFF. The DNA of the CDR3 is TGCAGCGCCCTAAGTAGTGAAAAACTGTTTTTT. Using reference TRBV29-1 and TRBJ1-4 for the parts outside the CDR3, the full variable domain is SAVISQKPSRDICQRGTSLTIQCQVDSQVTMMFWYRQQPGQSLTLIATANQGSEATYESGFVIDKFPISRPNLTFSTLTVSNMSPEDSSIYLCSALSSEKLFFGSGTQLSVL.

The J gene is TRBJ2-1, the V gene TRBV14; the D is unclear. The CDR3 covers 15 residues. V lost 1 base, J lost 10 bases, and 17 bases lay in between. Per the germline V gene, CDR1 is SGHDN and CDR2 is FVKESK. In DNA form, the CDR3 reads TGTGCCAGCAGCCAAGCGCGGATTTTACAATGGGAGCAGTTCTTC. Protein: CASSQARILQWEQFF.

This chain links TRBV27 with TRBJ2-7; no firm D call. The CDR3 runs to 11 residues. Germline V gene data show CDR1 as MNHEY and CDR2 as SMNVEV (reference sequence). Trimming left V 7 bases short and J 1 base short, with 5 bases between. The CDR3 region is CASTDSYEQYF. The CDR3 DNA sequence: TGTGCCAGCACAGATTCCTACGAGCAGTACTTC.

This clone was found once. The chain has TRBV29-1 and TRBJ1-1; D gene uncertain. Trimming took off 5 bases at V and 1 base at J, with 11 bases between the two ends. Germline V lookup: CDR1 SQVTM, CDR2 ANQGSEA. The CDR3 sequence is 13 residues long. CDR3 nucleotides: TGCAGCGTTCGTAGAGGAGGGAACACTGAAGCTTTCTTT. Its protein product is CSVRRGGNTEAFF. Filled out from reference TRBV29-1 and TRBJ1-1, the complete variable domain reads SAVISQKPSRDICQRGTSLTIQCQVDSQVTMMFWYRQQPGQSLTLIATANQGSEATYESGFVIDKFPISRPNLTFSTLTVSNMSPEDSSIYLCSVRRGGNTEAFFGQGTRLTVV.

As concerns this clone: The conserved final phenylalanine or tryptophan is absent from the CDR3, which likely points to a read error. Because the CDR3's place on the DNA is in doubt, the DNA is left out and the CDR3 is given as listed by TCRdb. The chain links TRBV6-1 to TRBJ1-2; the table gives TRBD1 as D, unverified against the DNA. Both ends counted, the CDR3 spans 13 residues. Germline V CDR1 and CDR2: MNHNS, SASEGT. The CDR3 loop reads CASSEIRQGVTSV.

V and J are TRBV29-1 and TRBJ2-7; TRBD1 might be the D (5 bases). In germline, CDR1 is SQVTM, CDR2 ANQGSEA. The CDR3 extends over 13 amino acids. V lost 6 bases, J lost 1 base, and 13 bases lay in between. The CDR3 sequence is CSVRTISSYEQYF. The CDR3 DNA reads as TGCAGCGTCCGGACAATCTCATCCTACGAGCAGTACTTC.

The chain carries TRBV6-2 or TRBV6-3 and TRBJ2-7, with 14 bases identical to TRBD2. After removal of 2 bases from V and 3 bases from J, the junction contained 15 bases not matched to a gene. This CDR3 comprises 20 residues. The germline gives CDR1 MNHEY, CDR2 SVGEGT. The CDR3 loop reads CASSYPTQTSGRAKYYEQYF. The CDR3 DNA reads as TGTGCCAGCAGTTACCCGACCCAGACTAGCGGGAGGGCTAAATACTACGAGCAGTACTTC.